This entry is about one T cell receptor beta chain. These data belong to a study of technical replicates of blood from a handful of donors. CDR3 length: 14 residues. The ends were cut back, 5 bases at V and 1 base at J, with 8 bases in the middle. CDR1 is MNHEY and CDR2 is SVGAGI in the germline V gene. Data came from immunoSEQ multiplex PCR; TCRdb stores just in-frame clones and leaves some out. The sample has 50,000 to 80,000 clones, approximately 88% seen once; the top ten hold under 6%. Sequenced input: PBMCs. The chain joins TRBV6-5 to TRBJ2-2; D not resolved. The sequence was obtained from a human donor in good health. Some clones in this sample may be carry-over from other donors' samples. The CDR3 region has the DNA TGTGCCAGCAGTGTTACCGGGAACACCGGGGAGCTGTTTTTT. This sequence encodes CASSVTGNTGELFF.